This record looks at one T cell receptor (beta chain) sequence and its context. The record originates from a study of T cell changes during pregnancy in multiple sclerosis. V trimming: 6 bases; J trimming: 9 bases; junction bases outside the gene matches: 7. The CDR3 sequence is 13 residues long. The germline gives CDR1 ENHRY, CDR2 SYGVKD. Here immunoSEQ multiplex PCR was the method, and the copy in TCRdb shows in-frame clones only, minus some. This table holds approximately 83,000 clones, about 93% found once. The sample in question was peripheral blood, obtained in the first trimester of pregnancy. This TCR was recovered from a female donor with multiple sclerosis, enrolled in a pregnancy study. The chain carries TRBV10-3 and TRBJ2-2; 7 bases map to TRBD1. The chain's CDR3 is CAIREGQPWELFF. CDR3 DNA: TGTGCCATCAGAGAGGGACAGCCGTGGGAGCTGTTTTTT.